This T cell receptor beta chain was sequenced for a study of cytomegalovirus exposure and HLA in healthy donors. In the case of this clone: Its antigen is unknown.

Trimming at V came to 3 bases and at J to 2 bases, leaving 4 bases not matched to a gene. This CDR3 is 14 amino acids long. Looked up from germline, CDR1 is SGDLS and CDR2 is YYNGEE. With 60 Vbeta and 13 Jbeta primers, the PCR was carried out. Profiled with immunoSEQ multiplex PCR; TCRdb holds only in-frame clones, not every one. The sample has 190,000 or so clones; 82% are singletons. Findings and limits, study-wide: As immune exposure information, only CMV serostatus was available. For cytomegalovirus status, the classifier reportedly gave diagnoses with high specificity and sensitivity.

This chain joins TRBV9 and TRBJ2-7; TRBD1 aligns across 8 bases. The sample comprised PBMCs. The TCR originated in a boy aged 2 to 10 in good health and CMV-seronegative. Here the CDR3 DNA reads TGTGCCAGCAGCGCCGGGACAGGACCCTACGAGCAGTACTTC. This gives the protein CASSAGTGPYEQYF.